The 5 T cell receptor beta chains reported below all come from one sample, sequenced in a study of cytomegalovirus exposure and HLA in healthy donors. Primers: 60 Vbeta forward and 13 Jbeta reverse. Libraries were prepared by immunoSEQ multiplex PCR; TCRdb keeps only in-frame clonotypes and omits some of them. The table includes around 120,000 clones, approximately 75% detected once. Sequencing input: PBMCs. These receptors all come from a man in his forties or fifties in good health and CMV-seropositive.

The rearrangement joins TRBV6-1 to TRBJ2-3, with a weak D call TRBD2 (6 bases). The V gene lost 9 bases and the J gene lost 1 base, with 14 bases spanning the gap. This CDR3 contains 14 residues. Per the germline V gene, CDR1 is MNHNS and CDR2 is SASEGT. The chain's CDR3 is CASLSSGRTDTQYF. CDR3 in DNA: TGTGCCAGTTTAAGTAGCGGACGCACAGATACGCAGTATTTT.

J is TRBJ1-1 and V is TRBV19, with 7 bases fitting TRBD1. Germline lookup yields CDR1 LNHDA and CDR2 SQIVND (reference sequence). V shed 8 bases and J 9 bases; nucleotides not matched to a gene: 6. There are 11 residues in the CDR3. CDR3 in amino acids: CASDETGKAFF. CDR3 nucleotides: TGTGCCAGTGACGAGACAGGGAAAGCTTTCTTT.

The chain has TRBV6-4 and TRBJ1-2, with TRBD1 matching over 10 bases. V gave up 2 bases and J gave up 6 bases; unmatched junction bases: 6. Germline V gives CDR1 MRHNA, CDR2 SNTAGT. CDR3 size: 15 residues. This chain's CDR3 is CASSDTGQGVNGYTF. The CDR3 nucleotides are TGTGCCAGCAGTGACACTGGACAGGGGGTGAATGGCTACACCTTC.

V gene TRBV18 combines with J gene TRBJ2-3; D is unresolved. The germline V gene encodes CDR1 KGHSH and CDR2 LQKENI. Trimming took 0 bases from V and 7 from J, leaving 11 bases between them. The CDR3 contains 14 residues. The CDR3 coding sequence is TGTGCCAGCTCACCACCTAATTCTGAGAATACGCAGTATTTT. It translates to CASSPPNSENTQYF.

The chain combines TRBV6-5 with TRBJ1-1; D may be TRBD1 (5 bases). Trimming stripped 4 bases from V and 1 base from J, with 16 bases between. The CDR3 consists of 16 residues. The germline gives CDR1 MNHEY, CDR2 SVGAGI. CDR3 region: CASSSSSQGQNTEAFF. In DNA form, the CDR3 reads TGTGCCAGCAGTTCCTCAAGCCAGGGTCAGAACACTGAAGCTTTCTTT.